This T cell receptor beta chain was retrieved from a study of T-cell memory formation after mild COVID-19. Whole-study findings and limits: Certain responding clones were present in pre-infection memory, suggesting participation of cross-reactive memory. CD4+ clones that contracted lay mainly in CM and EM; CD8+ ones lay in EMRA.

The J segment lost 7 bases and the V segment lost 0 bases, leaving 3 bases of the junction unmatched. The CDR3 spans 14 residues. Germline CDR1 reads DFQATT; CDR2 reads SNEGSKA (reference sequence). As for this clonotype: The antigen is unknown.

Using constant-segment primers, 5'RACE produced TCR alpha and TCR beta cDNA libraries carrying sample barcodes and UMIs. One entry per CDR3 protein, called by TCRdb with MiXCR from the 5' RACE reads. There are some 250,000 distinct CDR3 sequences in the sample; 8% to 9.5% occur only once, and roughly a fifth lies in the top ten. This sequence was found in a man aged 18 to 29 who had mild COVID-19 (a few samples of this study predate the infection). Cell type and time point are not known. The sample was PBMCs or a T cell subset sorted from them (not recorded which). This chain joins TRBV20-1 and TRBJ2-2; 9 bases line up with TRBD2. CDR3 bases: TGCAGTGCTAGAGAACAGCGGGGGGTCGGGGAGCTGTTTTTT. It encodes CSAREQRGVGELFF.